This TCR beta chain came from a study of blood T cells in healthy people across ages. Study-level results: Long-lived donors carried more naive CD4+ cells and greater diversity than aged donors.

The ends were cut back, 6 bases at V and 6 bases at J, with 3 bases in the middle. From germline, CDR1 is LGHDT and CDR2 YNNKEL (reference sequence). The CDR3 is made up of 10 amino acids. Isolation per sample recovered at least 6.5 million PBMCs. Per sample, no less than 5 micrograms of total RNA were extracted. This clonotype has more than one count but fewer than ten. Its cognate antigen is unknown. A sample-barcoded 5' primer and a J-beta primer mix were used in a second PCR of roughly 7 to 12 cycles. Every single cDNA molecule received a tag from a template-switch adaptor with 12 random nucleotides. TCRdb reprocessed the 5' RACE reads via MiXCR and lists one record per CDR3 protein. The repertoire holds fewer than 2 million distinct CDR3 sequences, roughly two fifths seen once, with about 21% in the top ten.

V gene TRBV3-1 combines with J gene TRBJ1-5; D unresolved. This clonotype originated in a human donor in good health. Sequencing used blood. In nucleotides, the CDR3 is TGTGCCAGCAGGGCTCAGCCCCAGCATTTT. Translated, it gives CASRAQPQHF.